The 9 T cell receptor beta chains in this list originate from one sample, sequenced in a study of T-cell memory formation after mild COVID-19. TCRdb re-called the 5' RACE reads with MiXCR, one entry per CDR3 protein. The sample carries roughly 240,000 distinct CDR3 sequences, about a sixth recorded once. The sample comprised PBMCs or a T cell subset sorted from them (not recorded which). The receptors were sampled from a man between 18 and 35 years old who had mild COVID-19 (a few samples of this study predate the infection). Cell type and time point are not known.

This clonotype was counted between two and nine times. The V gene is TRBV2, the J gene TRBJ1-2; TRBD1 aligns across 7 bases. The CDR3 extends over 15 amino acids. J lost 3 bases, V lost 6 bases, and 10 bases had no gene match. CDR1 and CDR2 from the germline V gene are SNHLY and FYNNEI. The CDR3 loop is CASRRTGQGDYGYTF. The CDR3 nucleotides are TGTGCCAGCAGGCGGACAGGACAAGGTGACTATGGCTACACCTTC.

V and J are TRBV11-2 and TRBJ2-7, with no clear D. The CDR3 is made up of 14 amino acids. CDR1 and CDR2 (germline): SGHAT, FQNNGV. V gave up 5 bases and J gave up 1 base, with 12 bases separating them. In nucleotides, the CDR3 is TGTGCCAGCAGCCTCCGGACCGTGTCCTACGAGCAGTACGTC. Its translation: CASSLRTVSYEQYV.

This clonotype was counted only a few times. V and J are TRBV7-6 and TRBJ1-6; TRBD1 might be the D (5 bases). The CDR3 covers 12 residues. Germline loops: CDR1 SGHVS, CDR2 FNYEAQ. V lost 5 bases and J lost 12, with 11 bases in between. The CDR3 DNA follows: TGTGCCAGCAGCACGGCAGGGTTACCCCTCCACTTT. Amino acids: CASSTAGLPLHF. Looking up the rest from reference TRBV7-6 and TRBJ1-6 gives the full variable domain: GAGVSQSPRYKVTKRGQDVALRCDPISGHVSLYWYRQALGQGPEFLTYFNYEAQQDKSGLPNDRFSAERPEGSISTLTIQRTEQRDSAMYRCASSTAGLPLHFGNGTRLTVT.

The V call is TRBV6-6, the J call TRBJ1-1, with D perhaps TRBD1 (6 bases). Deletions cut 2 bases from V and 0 bases from J, with 13 bases between. The CDR3 length is 16 residues. CDR1 is MNHNY, CDR2 SVGAGI, per germline (reference sequence). CDR3 sequence reads: CASSYGQGWVNTEAFF. CDR3 nucleotide sequence: TGTGCCAGCAGTTACGGGCAGGGGTGGGTGAACACTGAAGCTTTCTTT.

Only a few counts were recorded for this clonotype. The chain is built from TRBV4-3 and TRBJ1-1; TRBD1 might be the D (5 bases). Germline loops: CDR1 LGHNA, CDR2 YSLEER. This CDR3 has 13 amino acids. Between the trimmed V and J ends, which lost 4 bases and 5 bases, there was a span of 11 bases. As DNA, the CDR3 is TGCGCCAGCAGCCTGAATGGGGGGACTGAAGCTTTCTTT. Translating gives CASSLNGGTEAFF.

As regards this clonotype: A clone one base away is much larger, so this may be a read error. The V gene is TRBV5-1, the J gene TRBJ2-7; no clear D gene. CDR3 length: 16 residues. V was trimmed by 0 bases and J by 1 base, leaving 14 bases between them. Germline CDR1 and CDR2: SGHRS and YFSETQ. CDR3 residues: CASSLDVDPLSYEQYF. The CDR3, as DNA: TGCGCCAGCAGCTTGGATGTGGATCCGTTATCCTACGAGCAGTACTTC. Full variable domain (rest looked up from reference TRBV5-1 and TRBJ2-7): KAGVTQTPRYLIKTRGQQVTLSCSPISGHRSVSWYQQTPGQGLQFLFEYFSETQRNKGNFPGRFSGRQFSNSRSEMNVSTLELGDSALYLCASSLDVDPLSYEQYFGPGTRLTVT.

The CDR3 bases are TGTGCCAGCAGCGAGGGACAGGGTGGGATATACGAGCAGTACTTC. Translation gives CASSEGQGGIYEQYF. The chain couples TRBV7-6 to TRBJ2-7, with TRBD1 identical over 9 bases. The CDR3 sequence is 15 residues long. The V and J ends lost 5 bases and 4 bases, in that order; junction bases with no gene match: 9. The germline V gene has CDR1 SGHVS and CDR2 FNYEAQ.

The table lists this clonotype with a few counts. The V call is TRBV4-1, the J call TRBJ2-7, with 8 nucleotides matching TRBD1. Per germline, CDR1 MGHRA and CDR2 YSYEKL. With V trimmed by 0 bases and J by 4 bases, 2 bases remained unmatched. CDR3 length: 14 amino acids. CDR3 amino acids: CASSQEDREYEQYF. The CDR3, as DNA: TGCGCCAGCAGCCAAGAGGACAGGGAGTACGAGCAGTACTTC.

The chain carries TRBV4-1 and TRBJ2-5; D uncertain. Germline-derived CDR1 and CDR2 are MGHRA and YSYEKL. This CDR3 region has 13 residues. Trimming stripped 2 bases from V and 3 bases from J, with 7 bases between. In DNA form, the CDR3 reads TGCGCCAGCAGCCAATGGCGGAAAGAGACCCAGTACTTC. Residues: CASSQWRKETQYF.